This T cell receptor beta chain was identified during a study of blood T cell repertoires in COVID-19 (dated by TCRdb to about 2020). For the study in its entirety: Collaborator samples came from the United States, Italy and Spain and covered acute and convalescent phases of COVID-19. The samples were drawn from two sources: the first 160 participants of the ongoing ImmuneRACE study, and 1,254 subjects contributed by 6 global collaborators. Subjects who had been exposed to COVID-19, were actively infected with it, or had recovered from it provided the deeply sampled blood TCRbeta repertoires that made up the dataset. A freely available public database, intended as a resource for researchers studying the immune response to SARS-CoV-2, is where the repertoires were released. The material from the prospective study consisted of cDNA or gDNA derived from T cells, B-cell-depleted T cells, or PBMCs. Nearly every sample came with metadata listing a de-identified subject ID, COVID-19 status, age in years and sex. HLA class I and class II types, where available, came from metadata supplied by the sample provider rather than from assay-based typing.

With regard to this clone: No antigen is known for it. The junction departs from the called germline gene at one end, perhaps through a read error.

The immunoSEQ Assay, a bias-controlled multiplex PCR, was used to amplify TCRbeta CDR3 regions from genomic DNA. Concerning the study's data processing: Within the assay, amplification of reference gene primers was used to estimate how many nucleated cells each sample contained. To quantify the absolute abundance of each unique TCRbeta CDR3 rearrangement, sequence reads were collapsed and filtered. For each sample, productive Simpson clonality was calculated as the square root of Simpson's diversity index over productive rearrangements. The clones in this table, taken by TCRdb from immuneACCESS, are in-frame only. Not every clone is retained; where verified, under half of the shortfall comes from an unresolved V gene, and the cause of the rest is unknown. From that table come the V and J calls and clone size; the DNA was used to work out D and trimming. This sample comprises 25,000 to 35,000 clones, around 90% of them detected only once. Around 0.53% of the sample rests with the top ten.

What the work shows at the level of the full study, not this receptor alone: The amount of clinical and demographic metadata varied by source and participant and was provided uncurated.

Each collaborating institution followed its own protocols to collect whole blood in K2EDTA tubes. For TCRbeta analysis, collaborators shipped samples in one of three forms: frozen whole blood, isolated PBMCs, or DNA extracted from either of those sample types. CDR1 and CDR2 were assigned from the germline V gene (reference sequence) as SSHAT and FNYEAQ. From the cysteine through the phenylalanine, the CDR3 covers 15 amino acids. The read is trimmed to its CDR3 DNA, 45 bases read in frame from base 1. The chain is encoded by TRBV7-7 joined to TRBJ2-7, and 11 junctional nucleotides match TRBD1. Sequenced sample: peripheral blood. The TCR comes from a woman aged 40-49 years with active or convalescent COVID-19. The nucleotide sequence is given as TGTGCTAGCAGCCCATCGGACAGGGGGCTCTACGAGCAGTACTTC. It translates to CASSPSDRGLYEQYF. The full variable domain, with segments outside the CDR3 supplied by the reference TRBV7-7 and TRBJ2-7 proteins, appears as GAGVSQSPRYKVTKRGQDVTLRCDPISSHATLYWYQQALGQGPEFLTYFNYEAQPDKSGLPSDRFSAERPEGSISTLTIQRTEQRDSAMYRCASSPSDRGLYEQYFGPGTRLTVT.